These 7 T cell receptor beta chains share one sample of origin, sequenced in a study of beta chain features in type 1 diabetes. The whole isolated RNA underwent reverse transcription, so sequencing captured expressed TCRB transcripts. Method: immunoSEQ multiplex PCR; TCRdb's copy keeps in-frame clones and lacks some. The table shows 680,000 or so clones, with around 15% occurring only once. Study conclusions and caveats: Significant though moderate, a shortening of TCRB CDR3s appeared in all four CD4+ subsets of Type 1 diabetes patients.

No antigen has been assigned to these receptors. Sequencing used naive CD4+ T cells from blood. The receptor set was obtained from a man aged 18 to 30 with type 1 diabetes.

Remarks on this clone: At one boundary the junction diverges from the germline segment, which might be a read error. The chain combines TRBV18 with TRBJ1-1; D uncertain. The CDR3 sequence is 17 residues long. Germline loops: CDR1 KGHSH, CDR2 LQKENI. The CDR3 coding sequence is TGTGCCAGCTCTCTTGATTCGAGGGTGAGTTCGAACGCTGAAGCTTTCTTT. Translation gives CASSLDSRVSSNAEAFF.

The genes are TRBV19 and TRBJ1-5, with D hard to call. Per the germline V gene, CDR1 is LNHDA and CDR2 is SQIVND (reference sequence). The ends were cut back, 6 bases at V and 2 bases at J, with 14 bases in the middle. The CDR3 spans 15 residues. CDR3 DNA sequence: TGTGCCAGTAGGATCGGAGGGATGGGCAATCAGCCCCAGCATTTT. Translating gives CASRIGGMGNQPQHF.

This clone has only a few counts. The V and J genes are TRBV11-3 and TRBJ1-2, with D tentatively TRBD1 (6 bases). CDR1 SGHNT and CDR2 YENEEA come from the germline V gene. With 6 bases removed from V and 6 bases from J, the gap between germline ends came to 8 bases. CDR3 length: 11 residues. The CDR3 reads CASSPGDGYTF. The CDR3 bases are TGTGCCAGCAGTCCAGGGGATGGCTACACCTTC.

The chain is built from TRBV5-4 and TRBJ1-1; D not certain. The CDR3 consists of 14 residues. Germline-derived CDR1 and CDR2 are SGHNT and YYREEE (reference sequence). V shed 1 base and J shed 1 base, with 8 bases lying between them. For the CDR3, the DNA is TGTGCCAGCAGCTTGCAGAGAACGAACACTGAAGCTTTCTTT. This codes for CASSLQRTNTEAFF.

The gene calls are TRBV29-1 and TRBJ1-1, with D possibly matching TRBD1 (5 bases). The V gene lost 7 bases and the J gene lost 6 bases, with 15 bases spanning the gap. The CDR3 runs 12 residues. Germline V gives CDR1 SQVTM, CDR2 ANQGSEA. As DNA, the CDR3 is TGCAGCGGTGGGGACGGGTCTTCTGAAGCTTTCTTT. As protein: CSGGDGSSEAFF.

The sample holds a few counts of this clone. The chain employs TRBV6-6 and TRBJ2-1; D is unresolved. Trimming removed 6 bases at V and 4 bases at J, with 4 bases between. Germline-derived CDR1 and CDR2 are MNHNY and SVGAGI (reference sequence). The CDR3 spans 11 residues. The DNA for the CDR3 is TGTGCCAGCAGATCGTACAATGAGCAGTTCTTC. This translates into CASRSYNEQFF.

This clone came up a few times. The chain links TRBV6-5 to TRBJ2-7, with 7 bases lining up with TRBD1. Germline CDR1 is MNHEY and CDR2 is SVGAGI. This CDR3 is 13 amino acids long. Trimming removed 9 bases from V and 0 bases from J; junction bases left unmatched: 5. The CDR3 spells CASAGTVSYEQYF. For the CDR3, the DNA is TGTGCCAGTGCCGGGACAGTCTCCTACGAGCAGTACTTC.